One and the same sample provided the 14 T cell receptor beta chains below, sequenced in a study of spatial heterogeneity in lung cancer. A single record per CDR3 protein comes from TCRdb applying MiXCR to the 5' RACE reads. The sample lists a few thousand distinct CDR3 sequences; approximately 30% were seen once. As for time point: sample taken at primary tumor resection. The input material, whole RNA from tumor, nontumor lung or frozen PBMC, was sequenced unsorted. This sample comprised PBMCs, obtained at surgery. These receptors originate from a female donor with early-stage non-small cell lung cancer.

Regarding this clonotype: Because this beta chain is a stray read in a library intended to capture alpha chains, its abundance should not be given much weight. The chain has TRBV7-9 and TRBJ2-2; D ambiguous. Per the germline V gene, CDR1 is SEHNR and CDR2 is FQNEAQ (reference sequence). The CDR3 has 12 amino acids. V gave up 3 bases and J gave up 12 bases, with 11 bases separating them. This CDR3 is CASSFDPWKLFF. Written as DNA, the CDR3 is TGTGCCAGCAGCTTCGACCCTTGGAAGCTGTTTTTT.

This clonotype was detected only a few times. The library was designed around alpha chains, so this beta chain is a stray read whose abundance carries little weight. The CDR3 bases are TGCAGCGTTGAAGTTGCAGGGAATGAGCAGTTCTTC. Protein: CSVEVAGNEQFF. The V gene is TRBV29-1, the J gene TRBJ2-1; tentative D call: TRBD1 (5 bases). Trimming took 1 base from V and 7 from J, leaving 8 bases between them. The CDR3 sequence is 12 residues long. Germline values: CDR1 SQVTM, CDR2 ANQGSEA.

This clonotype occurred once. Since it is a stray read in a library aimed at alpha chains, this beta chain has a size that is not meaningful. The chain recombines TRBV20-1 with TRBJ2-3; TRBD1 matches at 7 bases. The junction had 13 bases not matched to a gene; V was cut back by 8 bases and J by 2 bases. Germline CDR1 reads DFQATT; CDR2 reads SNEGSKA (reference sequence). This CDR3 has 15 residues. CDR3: CSITKGASLTDTQYF. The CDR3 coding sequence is TGCAGTATCACGAAGGGGGCCAGTCTCACAGATACGCAGTATTTT.

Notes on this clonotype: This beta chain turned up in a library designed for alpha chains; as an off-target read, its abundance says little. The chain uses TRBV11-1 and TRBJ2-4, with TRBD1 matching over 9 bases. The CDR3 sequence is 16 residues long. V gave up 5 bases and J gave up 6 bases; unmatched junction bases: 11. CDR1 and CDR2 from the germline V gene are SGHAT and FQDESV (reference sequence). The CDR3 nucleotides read TGTGCCAGCAGCCAGAGAACAGGGGGCTCGGTAAACATTCAGTACTTC. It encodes CASSQRTGGSVNIQYF.

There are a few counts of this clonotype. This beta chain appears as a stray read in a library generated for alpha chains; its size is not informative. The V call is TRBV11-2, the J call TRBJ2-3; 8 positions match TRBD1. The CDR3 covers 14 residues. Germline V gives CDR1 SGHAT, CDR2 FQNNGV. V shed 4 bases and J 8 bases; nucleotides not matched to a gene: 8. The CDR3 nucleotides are TGTGCCAGCAGCTCCTCAGGGGGCGTAGGTACGCAGTATTTT. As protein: CASSSSGGVGTQYF.

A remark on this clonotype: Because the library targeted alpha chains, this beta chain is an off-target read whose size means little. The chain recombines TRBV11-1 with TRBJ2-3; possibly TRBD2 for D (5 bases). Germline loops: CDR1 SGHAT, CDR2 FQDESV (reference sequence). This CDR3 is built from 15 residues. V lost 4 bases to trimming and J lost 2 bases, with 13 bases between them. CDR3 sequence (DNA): TGTGCCAGCAGCTCAGAAGGACTCAACACAGATACGCAGTATTTT. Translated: CASSSEGLNTDTQYF.

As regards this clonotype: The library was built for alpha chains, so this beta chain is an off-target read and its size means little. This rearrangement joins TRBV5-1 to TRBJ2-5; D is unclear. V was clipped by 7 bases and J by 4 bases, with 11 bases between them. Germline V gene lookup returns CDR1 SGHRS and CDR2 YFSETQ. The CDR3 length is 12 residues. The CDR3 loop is CASGFSGETQYF. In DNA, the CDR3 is TGCGCCAGCGGATTTAGTGGAGAGACCCAGTACTTC.

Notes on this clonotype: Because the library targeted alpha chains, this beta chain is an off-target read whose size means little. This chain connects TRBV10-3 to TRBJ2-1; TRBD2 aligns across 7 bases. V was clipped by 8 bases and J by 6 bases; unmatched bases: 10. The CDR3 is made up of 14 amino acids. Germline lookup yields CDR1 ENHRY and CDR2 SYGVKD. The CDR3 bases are TGTGCCATCGGCCGGGACTACCTATCCAATGAGCAGTTCTTC. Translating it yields CAIGRDYLSNEQFF.

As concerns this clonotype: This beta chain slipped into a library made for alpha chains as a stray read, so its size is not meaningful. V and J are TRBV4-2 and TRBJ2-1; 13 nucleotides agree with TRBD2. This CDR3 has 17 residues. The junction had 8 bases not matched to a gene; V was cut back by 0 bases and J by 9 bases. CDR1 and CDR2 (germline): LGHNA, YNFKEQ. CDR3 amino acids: CASSQDHGGLAGVEQFF. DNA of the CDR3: TGTGCCAGCAGCCAAGATCACGGAGGACTAGCGGGAGTTGAGCAGTTCTTC.

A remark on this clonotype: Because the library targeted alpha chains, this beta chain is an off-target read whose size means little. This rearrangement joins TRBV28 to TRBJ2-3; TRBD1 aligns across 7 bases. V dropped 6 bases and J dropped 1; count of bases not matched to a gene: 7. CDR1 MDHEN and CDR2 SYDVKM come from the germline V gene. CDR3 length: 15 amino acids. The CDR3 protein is CASSPTGTGTDTQYF. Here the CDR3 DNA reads TGTGCCAGCAGCCCAACCGGGACAGGCACAGATACGCAGTATTTT.

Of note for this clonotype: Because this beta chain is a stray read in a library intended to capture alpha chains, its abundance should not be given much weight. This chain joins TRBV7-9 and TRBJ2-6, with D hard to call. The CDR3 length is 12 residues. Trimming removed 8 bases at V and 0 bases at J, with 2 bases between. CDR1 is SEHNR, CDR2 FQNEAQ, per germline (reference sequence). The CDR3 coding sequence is TGTGCCAGCGGCTCTGGGGCCAACGTCCTGACTTTC. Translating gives CASGSGANVLTF.

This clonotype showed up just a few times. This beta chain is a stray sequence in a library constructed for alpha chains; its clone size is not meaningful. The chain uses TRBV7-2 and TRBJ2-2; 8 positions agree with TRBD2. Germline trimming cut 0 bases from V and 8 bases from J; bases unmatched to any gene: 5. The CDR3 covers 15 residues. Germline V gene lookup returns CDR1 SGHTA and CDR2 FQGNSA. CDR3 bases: TGTGCCAGCAGCTTAGCCAGTAGCGGGAAAGGGGAGCTGTTTTTT. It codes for CASSLASSGKGELFF.

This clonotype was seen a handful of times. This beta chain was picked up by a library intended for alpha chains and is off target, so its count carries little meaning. CDR3 sequence reads: CATTLRAASTDTQYF. The CDR3 region has the DNA TGTGCCACCACTCTAAGGGCAGCTAGCACAGATACGCAGTATTTT. The V and J genes are TRBV15 and TRBJ2-3; D gene uncertain. Between the trimmed V and J ends, which lost 7 bases and 0 bases, there was a span of 14 bases. Per the germline V gene, CDR1 is LNHNV and CDR2 is YYDKDF (reference sequence). The CDR3 covers 15 residues.

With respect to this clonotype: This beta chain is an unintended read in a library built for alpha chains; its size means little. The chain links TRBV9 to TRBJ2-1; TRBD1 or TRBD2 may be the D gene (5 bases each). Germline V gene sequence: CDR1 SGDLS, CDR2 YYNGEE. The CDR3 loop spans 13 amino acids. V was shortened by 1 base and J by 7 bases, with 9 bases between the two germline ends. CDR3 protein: CASSVQGANEQFF. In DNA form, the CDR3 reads TGTGCCAGCAGCGTACAGGGAGCGAATGAGCAGTTCTTC. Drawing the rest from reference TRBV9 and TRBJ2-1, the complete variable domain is DSGVTQTPKHLITATGQRVTLRCSPRSGDLSVYWYQQSLDQGLQFLIQYYNGEERAKGNILERFSAQQFPDLHSELNLSSLELGDSALYFCASSVQGANEQFFGPGTRLTVL.